This T cell receptor beta chain was retrieved from a study of post-analysis software for immune sequencing data. Study-level background: Disease courses included relapsing-remitting, secondary progressive and progressive-relapsing multiple sclerosis.

Comment on this clonotype: The antigen is unknown.

Prepared TCR beta cDNA libraries contained unique molecular identifiers. TCRdb re-derived calls from the PCR reads in MiXCR, one entry per CDR3 protein. The sample has 750,000 to 900,000 distinct CDR3 sequences; 46% are singletons. Points from the study as a whole: Controls' normalized Chao1 diversity significantly exceeded that of multiple sclerosis patients. Five or six TRBV segments, TRBV5-6, TRBV5-1 and TRBV20-1 among them, were found more frequent in patients than controls. When the samples were clustered directly with F measure, those that had been prepared in the same batch showed strong co-clustering.

Between the trimmed V and J ends, which lost 0 bases and 4 bases, there was a span of 12 bases. Germline V CDR1 and CDR2: DFQATT, SNEGSKA (reference sequence). The CDR3 is made up of 14 amino acids. The receptor's source is a girl aged 5 to 17 with multiple sclerosis. The chain uses TRBV20-1 and TRBJ1-2, with a tentative D call TRBD1 (6 bases). The specimen sequenced was blood. CDR3 DNA sequence: TGCAGTGCTAGAGATCCCGGGGGGGCCTATGGCTACACCTTC. Protein product: CSARDPGGAYGYTF.